Below, 10 T cell receptor beta chains from the same sample are listed, as sequenced in a study of PD-1 blockade in classical Hodgkin lymphoma. Assay: immunoSEQ multiplex PCR; the TCRdb copy retains only in-frame clones and omits some. This table holds 15,000 to 20,000 clones, around 82% found once. The time point: cycle 4 day 1 (C4D1), after five to seven weeks of nivolumab. Every patient was affected by relapse after autologous stem cell transplantation, while exposure to brentuximab vedotin was not uniform. Sequenced here: peripheral blood mononuclear cells (PBMCs), sampled before the fourth cycle of nivolumab. The source is a human donor with classical Hodgkin lymphoma.

The chain has TRBV4-3 and TRBJ1-2, with D possibly matching TRBD1 (5 bases). There are 18 residues in the CDR3. CDR1 is LGHNA and CDR2 is YSLEER in the germline V gene. V was clipped by 1 base and J by 8 bases, with 26 bases between them. For the CDR3, the DNA is TGCGCCAGCAGCCAAGGTCTCGGGGTCGTTACGGGGGAGGGAGGCTACACCTTC. Its translation is CASSQGLGVVTGEGGYTF.

Comments on this clone: Different DNA sequences within this sample yield the same CDR3. This chain uses TRBV7-8 with TRBJ2-7; 8 bases are shared with TRBD1. Germline V CDR1 and CDR2: SGHVS, FQNEAQ. The CDR3 length is 13 residues. V lost 3 bases to trimming and J lost 7 bases; unmatched junction nucleotides: 5. CDR3 loop: CASSFGQGGEQYF. DNA for the CDR3: TGTGCCAGCAGCTTCGGACAGGGTGGGGAGCAGTACTTC.

This rearrangement joins TRBV5-1 to TRBJ2-5, with 7 nucleotides matching TRBD2. CDR1 and CDR2 (germline): SGHRS, YFSETQ. The J segment lost 4 bases and the V segment lost 0 bases, leaving 6 bases of the junction unmatched. The CDR3 runs to 15 residues. CDR3 nucleotide sequence: TGCGCCAGCAGCTTGGCCGGGGGGAGAGGAGAGACCCAGTACTTC. This translates into CASSLAGGRGETQYF.

Only a few counts were recorded for this clone. The chain recombines TRBV29-1 with TRBJ2-5; 10 bases map to TRBD2. The CDR3 runs to 14 residues. Per germline, CDR1 SQVTM and CDR2 ANQGSEA. V dropped 4 bases and J dropped 1; count of bases not matched to a gene: 3. The CDR3 protein is CSVAVAGGQETQYF. The CDR3 DNA reads as TGCAGCGTTGCTGTAGCGGGGGGCCAAGAGACCCAGTACTTC. The complete variable domain, with remaining parts taken from reference TRBV29-1 and TRBJ2-5, reads SAVISQKPSRDICQRGTSLTIQCQVDSQVTMMFWYRQQPGQSLTLIATANQGSEATYESGFVIDKFPISRPNLTFSTLTVSNMSPEDSSIYLCSVAVAGGQETQYFGPGTRLLVL.

The chain combines TRBV6-5 with TRBJ1-2; no firm D call. The CDR3 covers 12 residues. V dropped 4 bases and J dropped 5 bases, with 8 bases sitting between them. CDR1 is MNHEY, CDR2 SVGAGI, per germline. The CDR3 DNA sequence: TGTGCCAGCAGTTTCGACGGGTATGGCTACACCTTC. Its translation is CASSFDGYGYTF.

This clone appeared a few times. This chain links TRBV4-2 with TRBJ2-7; 8 nucleotides agree with TRBD2. The CDR3 covers 14 residues. CDR1 is LGHNA, CDR2 YNFKEQ, per germline. Trimming cost V 4 bases and J 3 bases; bases outside gene matches: 5. The CDR3 DNA sequence: TGTGCCAGCAGCCTTAGCGGGGTTGACTACGAGCAGTACTTC. Translating gives CASSLSGVDYEQYF.

The DNA of the CDR3 is TGTGCCAGCAGCGTGGGGACTAGCGGGGTGAGTGAGCAGTTCTTC. Translation gives CASSVGTSGVSEQFF. The rearrangement joins TRBV9 to TRBJ2-1, with 13 bases matching TRBD2. The CDR3 is 15 amino acids. Germline V gives CDR1 SGDLS, CDR2 YYNGEE. Losses at the gene ends were 2 bases for V and 9 bases for J; bases not matched to a gene: 5.

The V call is TRBV19, the J call TRBJ2-1; 7 nucleotides match TRBD1. The CDR3 loop spans 13 amino acids. The junction had 4 bases not matched to a gene; V was cut back by 6 bases and J by 5 bases. Per the germline V gene, CDR1 is LNHDA and CDR2 is SQIVND (reference sequence). CDR3 sequence: CASRPTGNNEQFF. CDR3 coding DNA: TGTGCCAGTAGGCCGACAGGGAACAATGAGCAGTTCTTC.

The rearrangement uses TRBV5-1 and TRBJ2-2; 7 nucleotides align to TRBD1. This CDR3 region has 14 residues. Germline loops: CDR1 SGHRS, CDR2 YFSETQ. V gave up 1 base and J gave up 6 bases; unmatched junction bases: 3. The DNA for the CDR3 is TGCGCCAGCAGCTTGCAGGGGGATTCCGGGGAGCTGTTTTTT. This sequence encodes CASSLQGDSGELFF.

The V and J genes are TRBV7-8 and TRBJ2-2; 8 bases are a match to TRBD2. The CDR3 extends over 15 amino acids. In germline, CDR1 is SGHVS, CDR2 FQNEAQ. V shed 3 bases, J shed 5 bases, and the junction held 5 bases outside the gene matches. The CDR3 DNA is TGTGCCAGCAGCTTGATGGGACTAGGAACCGGGGAGCTGTTTTTT. Translation: CASSLMGLGTGELFF.